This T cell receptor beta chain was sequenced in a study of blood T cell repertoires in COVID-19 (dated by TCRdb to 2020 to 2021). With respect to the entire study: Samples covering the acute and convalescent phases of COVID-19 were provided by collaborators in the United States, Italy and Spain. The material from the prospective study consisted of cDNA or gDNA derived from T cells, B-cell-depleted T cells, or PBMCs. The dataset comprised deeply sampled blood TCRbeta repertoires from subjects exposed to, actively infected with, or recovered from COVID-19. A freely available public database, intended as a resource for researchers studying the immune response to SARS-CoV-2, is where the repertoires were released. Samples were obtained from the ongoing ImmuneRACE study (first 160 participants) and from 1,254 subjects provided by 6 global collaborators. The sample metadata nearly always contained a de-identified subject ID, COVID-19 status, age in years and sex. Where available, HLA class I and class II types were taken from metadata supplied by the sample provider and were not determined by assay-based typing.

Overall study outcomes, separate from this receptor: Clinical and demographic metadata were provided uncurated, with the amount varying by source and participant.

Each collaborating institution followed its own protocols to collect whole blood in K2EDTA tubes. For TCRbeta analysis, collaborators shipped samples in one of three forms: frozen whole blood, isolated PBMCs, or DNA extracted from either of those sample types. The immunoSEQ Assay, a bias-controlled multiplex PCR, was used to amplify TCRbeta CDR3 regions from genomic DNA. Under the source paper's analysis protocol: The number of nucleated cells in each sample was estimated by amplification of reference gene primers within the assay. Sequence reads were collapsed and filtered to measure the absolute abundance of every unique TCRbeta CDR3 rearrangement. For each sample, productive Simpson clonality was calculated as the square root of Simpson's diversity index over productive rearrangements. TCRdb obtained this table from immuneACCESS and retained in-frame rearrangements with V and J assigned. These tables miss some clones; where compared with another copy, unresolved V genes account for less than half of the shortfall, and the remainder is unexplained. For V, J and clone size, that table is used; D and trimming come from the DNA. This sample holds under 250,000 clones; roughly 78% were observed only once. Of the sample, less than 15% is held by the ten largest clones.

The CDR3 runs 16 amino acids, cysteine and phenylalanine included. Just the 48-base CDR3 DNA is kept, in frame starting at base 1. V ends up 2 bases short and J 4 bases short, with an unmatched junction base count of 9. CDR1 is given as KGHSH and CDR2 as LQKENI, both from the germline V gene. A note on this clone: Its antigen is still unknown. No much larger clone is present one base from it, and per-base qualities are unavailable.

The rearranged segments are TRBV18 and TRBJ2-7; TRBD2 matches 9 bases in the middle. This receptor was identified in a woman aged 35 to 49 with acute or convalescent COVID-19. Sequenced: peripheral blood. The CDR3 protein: CASSPESAGGAYEQYF. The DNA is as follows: TGTGCCAGCTCACCAGAGTCTGCGGGGGGGGCTTACGAGCAGTACTTC.